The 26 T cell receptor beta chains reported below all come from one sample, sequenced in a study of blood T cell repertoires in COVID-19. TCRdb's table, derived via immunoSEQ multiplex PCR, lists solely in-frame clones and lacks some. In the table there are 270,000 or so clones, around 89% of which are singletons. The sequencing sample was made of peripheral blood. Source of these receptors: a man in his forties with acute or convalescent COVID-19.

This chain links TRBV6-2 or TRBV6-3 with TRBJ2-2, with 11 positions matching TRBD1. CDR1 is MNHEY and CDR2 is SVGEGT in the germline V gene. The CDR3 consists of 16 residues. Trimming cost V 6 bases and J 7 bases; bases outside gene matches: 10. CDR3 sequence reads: CASSDRTGGAIGELFF. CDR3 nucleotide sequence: TGTGCCAGCAGCGATAGGACAGGGGGCGCGATCGGGGAGCTGTTTTTT.

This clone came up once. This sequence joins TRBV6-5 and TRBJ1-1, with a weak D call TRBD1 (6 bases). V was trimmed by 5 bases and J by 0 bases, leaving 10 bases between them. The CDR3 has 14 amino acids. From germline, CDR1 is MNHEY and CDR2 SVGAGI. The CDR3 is CASSRGGMNTEAFF. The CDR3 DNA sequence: TGTGCCAGCAGTCGGGGGGGCATGAACACTGAAGCTTTCTTT.

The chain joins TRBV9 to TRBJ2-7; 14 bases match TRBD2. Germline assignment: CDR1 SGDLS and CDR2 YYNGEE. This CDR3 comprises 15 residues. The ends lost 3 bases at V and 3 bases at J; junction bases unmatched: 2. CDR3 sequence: CASSAGTSGGYEQYF. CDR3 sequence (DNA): TGTGCCAGCAGCGCGGGGACTAGCGGGGGCTACGAGCAGTACTTC.

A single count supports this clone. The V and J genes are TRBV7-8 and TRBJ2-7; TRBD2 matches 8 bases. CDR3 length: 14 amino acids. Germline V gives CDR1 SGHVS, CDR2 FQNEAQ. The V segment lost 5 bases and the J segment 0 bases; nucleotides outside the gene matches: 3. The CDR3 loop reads CASSRGLASYEQYF. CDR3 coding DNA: TGTGCCAGCAGCCGAGGACTAGCCTCCTACGAGCAGTACTTC.

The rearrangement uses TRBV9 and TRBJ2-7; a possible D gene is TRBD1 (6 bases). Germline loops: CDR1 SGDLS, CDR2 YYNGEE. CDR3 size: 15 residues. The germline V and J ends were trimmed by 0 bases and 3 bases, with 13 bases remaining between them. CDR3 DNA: TGTGCCAGCAGCGTAGAACAGGGACCGTTCTACGAGCAGTACTTC. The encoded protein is CASSVEQGPFYEQYF. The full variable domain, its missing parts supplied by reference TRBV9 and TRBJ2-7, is DSGVTQTPKHLITATGQRVTLRCSPRSGDLSVYWYQQSLDQGLQFLIQYYNGEERAKGNILERFSAQQFPDLHSELNLSSLELGDSALYFCASSVEQGPFYEQYFGPGTRLTVT.

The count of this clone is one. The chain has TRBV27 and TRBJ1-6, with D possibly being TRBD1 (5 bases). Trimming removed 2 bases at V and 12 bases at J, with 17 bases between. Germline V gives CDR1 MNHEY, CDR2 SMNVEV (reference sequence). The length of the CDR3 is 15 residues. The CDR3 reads CASSLRPGTGGPLHF. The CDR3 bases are TGTGCCAGCAGTTTAAGACCGGGGACCGGGGGACCCCTCCACTTT.

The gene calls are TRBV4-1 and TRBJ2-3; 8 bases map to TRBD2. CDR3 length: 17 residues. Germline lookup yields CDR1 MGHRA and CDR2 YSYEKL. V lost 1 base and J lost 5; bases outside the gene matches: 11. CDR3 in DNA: TGCGCCAGCAGCCAAGTGGTGGTAGCGGGGACGGTAGATACGCAGTATTTT. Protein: CASSQVVVAGTVDTQYF.

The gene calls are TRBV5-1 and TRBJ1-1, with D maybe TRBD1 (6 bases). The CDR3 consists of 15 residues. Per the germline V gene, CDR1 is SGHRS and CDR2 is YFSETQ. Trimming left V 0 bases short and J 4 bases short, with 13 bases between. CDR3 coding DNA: TGCGCCAGCAGCTTGGTGGGGGGGCGCGGCACTGAAGCTTTCTTT. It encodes CASSLVGGRGTEAFF.

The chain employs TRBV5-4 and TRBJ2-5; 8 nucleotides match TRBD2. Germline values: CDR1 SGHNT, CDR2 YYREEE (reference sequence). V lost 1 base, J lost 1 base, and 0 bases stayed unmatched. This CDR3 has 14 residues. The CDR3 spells CASSLRGGQETQYF. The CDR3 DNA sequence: TGTGCCAGCAGCTTGCGGGGGGGCCAAGAGACCCAGTACTTC.

In nucleotides, the CDR3 is TGTGCCAGCAGCAAAGGGACCGGGACTAGTTCGGGAGAGCAGTACTTC. Translation: CASSKGTGTSSGEQYF. The V call is TRBV14, the J call TRBJ2-7; 8 bases are shared with TRBD2. The CDR3 extends over 16 amino acids. V trimming: 5 bases; J trimming: 7 bases; junction bases outside the gene matches: 16. Germline V gives CDR1 SGHDN, CDR2 FVKESK.

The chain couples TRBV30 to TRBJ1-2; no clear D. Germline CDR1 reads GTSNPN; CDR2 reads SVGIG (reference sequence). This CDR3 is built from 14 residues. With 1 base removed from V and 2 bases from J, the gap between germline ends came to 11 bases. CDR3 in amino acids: CAWSAPGPNYGYTF. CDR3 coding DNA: TGTGCCTGGAGTGCCCCGGGTCCCAACTATGGCTACACCTTC.

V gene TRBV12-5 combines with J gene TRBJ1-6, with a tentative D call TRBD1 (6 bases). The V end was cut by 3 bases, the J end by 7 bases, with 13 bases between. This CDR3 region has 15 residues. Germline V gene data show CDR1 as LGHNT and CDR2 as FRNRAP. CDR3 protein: CASGFHGQINSPLHF. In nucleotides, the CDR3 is TGTGCTAGTGGTTTCCATGGACAGATAAATTCACCCCTCCACTTT.

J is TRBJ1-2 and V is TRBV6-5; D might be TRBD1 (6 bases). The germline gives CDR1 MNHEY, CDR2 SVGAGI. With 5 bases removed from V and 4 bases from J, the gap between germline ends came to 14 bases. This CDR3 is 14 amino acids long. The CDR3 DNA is TGTGCCAGCAGTCGCGGGGGCGCTTTCTATGGCTACACCTTC. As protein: CASSRGGAFYGYTF.

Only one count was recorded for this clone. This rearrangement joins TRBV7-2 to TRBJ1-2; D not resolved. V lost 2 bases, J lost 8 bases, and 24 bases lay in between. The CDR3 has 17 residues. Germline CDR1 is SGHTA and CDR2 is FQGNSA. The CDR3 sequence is CASSLLSGITVAGGYTF. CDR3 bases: TGTGCCAGCAGCTTATTATCCGGTATAACCGTTGCGGGGGGCTACACCTTC.

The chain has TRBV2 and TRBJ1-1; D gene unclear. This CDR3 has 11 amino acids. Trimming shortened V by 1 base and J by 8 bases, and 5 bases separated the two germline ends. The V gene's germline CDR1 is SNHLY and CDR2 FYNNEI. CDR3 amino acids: CASSEVREAFF. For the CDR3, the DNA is TGTGCCAGCAGTGAAGTCAGGGAAGCTTTCTTT. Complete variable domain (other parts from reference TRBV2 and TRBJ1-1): EPEVTQTPSHQVTQMGQEVILRCVPISNHLYFYWYRQILGQKVEFLVSFYNNEISEKSEIFDDQFSVERPDGSNFTLKIRSTKLEDSAMYFCASSEVREAFFGQGTRLTVV.

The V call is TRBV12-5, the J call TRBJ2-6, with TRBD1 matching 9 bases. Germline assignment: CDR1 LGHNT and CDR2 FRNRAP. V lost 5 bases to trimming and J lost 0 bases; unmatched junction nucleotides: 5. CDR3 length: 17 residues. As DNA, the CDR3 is TGTGCTAGTGGTCCGGACAGGGGCCACTCTGGGGCCAACGTCCTGACTTTC. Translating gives CASGPDRGHSGANVLTF.

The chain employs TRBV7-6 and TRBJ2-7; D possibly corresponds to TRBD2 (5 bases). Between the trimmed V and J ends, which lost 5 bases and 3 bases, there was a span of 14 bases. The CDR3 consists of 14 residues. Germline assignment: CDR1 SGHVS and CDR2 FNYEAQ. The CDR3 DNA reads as TGTGCCAGCAGCCCGGATGGAGGAAACTACGAGCAGTACTTC. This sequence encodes CASSPDGGNYEQYF.

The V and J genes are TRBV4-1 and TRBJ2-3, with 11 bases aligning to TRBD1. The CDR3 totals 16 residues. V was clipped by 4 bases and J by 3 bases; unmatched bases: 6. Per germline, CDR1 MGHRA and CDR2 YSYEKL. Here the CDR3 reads CASSLAGTGGTDTQYF. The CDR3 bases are TGCGCCAGCAGCCTTGCCGGGACAGGGGGAACAGATACGCAGTATTTT.

For the CDR3, the DNA is TGTGCAAGTCGCACCTCGACAGGGGTGAACACTGAAGCTTTCTTT. Translated, it gives CASRTSTGVNTEAFF. The chain combines TRBV12-2 with TRBJ1-1; no check of the table's D call, TRBD1, against the DNA was made. TRBV12-2 is reported as a pseudogene. The CDR3 consists of 15 residues.

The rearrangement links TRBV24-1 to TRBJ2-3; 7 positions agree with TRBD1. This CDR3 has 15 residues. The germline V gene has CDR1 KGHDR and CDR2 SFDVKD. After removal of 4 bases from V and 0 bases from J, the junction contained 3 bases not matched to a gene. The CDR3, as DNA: TGTGCCACCAGTGAGCCACAGGGGAGCACAGATACGCAGTATTTT. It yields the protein CATSEPQGSTDTQYF.

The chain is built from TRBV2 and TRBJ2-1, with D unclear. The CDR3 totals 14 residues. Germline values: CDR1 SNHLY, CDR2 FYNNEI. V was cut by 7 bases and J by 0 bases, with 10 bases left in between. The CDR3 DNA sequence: TGTGCCAGCAAGCCTACGTCCTCCTACAATGAGCAGTTCTTC. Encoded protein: CASKPTSSYNEQFF.

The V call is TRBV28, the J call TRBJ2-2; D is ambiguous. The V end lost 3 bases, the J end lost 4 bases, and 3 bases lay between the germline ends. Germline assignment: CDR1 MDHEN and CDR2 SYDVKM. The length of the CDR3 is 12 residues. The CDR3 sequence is CASSFFTGELFF. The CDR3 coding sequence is TGTGCCAGCAGTTTCTTCACCGGGGAGCTGTTTTTT.

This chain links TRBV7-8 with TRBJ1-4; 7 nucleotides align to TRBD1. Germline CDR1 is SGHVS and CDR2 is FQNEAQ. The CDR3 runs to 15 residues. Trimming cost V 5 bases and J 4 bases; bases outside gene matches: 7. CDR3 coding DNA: TGTGCCAGCAGCATGGGGACAGAACTTAATGAAAAACTGTTTTTT. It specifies CASSMGTELNEKLFF.

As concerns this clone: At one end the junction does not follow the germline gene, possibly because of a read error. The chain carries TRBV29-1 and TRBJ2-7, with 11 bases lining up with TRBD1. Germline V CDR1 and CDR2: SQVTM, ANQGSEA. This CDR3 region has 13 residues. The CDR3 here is CSVLGQGAYEQYF. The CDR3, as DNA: TGCAGCGTTCTTGGACAGGGGGCCTATGAGCAGTACTTC.

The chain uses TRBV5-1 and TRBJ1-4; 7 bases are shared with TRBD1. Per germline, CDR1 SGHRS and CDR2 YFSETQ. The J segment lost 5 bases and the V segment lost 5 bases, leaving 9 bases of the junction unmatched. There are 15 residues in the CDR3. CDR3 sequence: CASRVFGTENEKLFF. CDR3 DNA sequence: TGCGCCAGCAGAGTCTTCGGGACAGAGAATGAAAAACTGTTTTTT.

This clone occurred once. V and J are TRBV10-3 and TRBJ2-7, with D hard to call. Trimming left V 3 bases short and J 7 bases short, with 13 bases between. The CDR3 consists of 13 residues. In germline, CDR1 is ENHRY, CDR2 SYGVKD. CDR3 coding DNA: TGTGCCATCAGTGATAACCCTTTGGAGGAGCAGTACTTC. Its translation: CAISDNPLEEQYF.